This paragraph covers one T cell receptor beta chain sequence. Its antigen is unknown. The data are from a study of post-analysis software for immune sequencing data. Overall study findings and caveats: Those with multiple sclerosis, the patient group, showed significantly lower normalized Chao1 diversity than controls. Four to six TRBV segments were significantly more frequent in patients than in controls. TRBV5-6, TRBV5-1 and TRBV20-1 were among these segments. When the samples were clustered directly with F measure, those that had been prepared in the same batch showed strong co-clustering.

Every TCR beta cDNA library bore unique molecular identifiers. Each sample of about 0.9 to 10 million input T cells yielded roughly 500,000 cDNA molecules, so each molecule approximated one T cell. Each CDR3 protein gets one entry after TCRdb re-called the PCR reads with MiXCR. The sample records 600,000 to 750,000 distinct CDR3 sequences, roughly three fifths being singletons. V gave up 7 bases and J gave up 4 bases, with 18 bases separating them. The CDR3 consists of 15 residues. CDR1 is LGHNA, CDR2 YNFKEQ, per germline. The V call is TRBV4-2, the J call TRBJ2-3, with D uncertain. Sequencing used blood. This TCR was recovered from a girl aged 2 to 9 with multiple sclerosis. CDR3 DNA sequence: TGTGCCAGCACCGGCAACCGCGGCGACGCAGATACGCAGTATTTT. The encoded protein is CASTGNRGDADTQYF.